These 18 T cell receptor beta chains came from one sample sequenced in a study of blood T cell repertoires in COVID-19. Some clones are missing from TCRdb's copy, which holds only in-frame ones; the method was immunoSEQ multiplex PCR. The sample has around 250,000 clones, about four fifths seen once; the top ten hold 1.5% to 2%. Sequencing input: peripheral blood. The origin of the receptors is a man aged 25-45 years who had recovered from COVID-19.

As DNA, the CDR3 is TGTGCCAGCAGCCCTCAGGTGTCCTCCTACGAGCAGTACTTC. It encodes CASSPQVSSYEQYF. The chain employs TRBV5-4 and TRBJ2-7; unclear D gene. V was clipped by 4 bases and J by 0 bases, with 11 bases between them. There are 14 residues in the CDR3. Germline V gene lookup returns CDR1 SGHNT and CDR2 YYREEE (reference sequence).

CDR3 region: CASSPLGGGHTGELFF. CDR3 sequence (DNA): TGTGCCAGCAGCCCCCTAGGAGGGGGCCACACCGGGGAGCTGTTTTTT. This chain links TRBV14 with TRBJ2-2; D is perhaps TRBD1 (7 bases). The CDR3 contains 16 residues. Germline-derived CDR1 and CDR2 are SGHDN and FVKESK. V lost 4 bases and J lost 3, with 15 bases in between.

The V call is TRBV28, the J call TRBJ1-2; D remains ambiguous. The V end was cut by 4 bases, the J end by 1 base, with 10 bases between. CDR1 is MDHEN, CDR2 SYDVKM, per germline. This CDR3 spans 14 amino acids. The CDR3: CASSSFQVNYGYTF. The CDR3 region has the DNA TGTGCCAGCAGTTCCTTCCAGGTTAACTATGGCTACACCTTC.

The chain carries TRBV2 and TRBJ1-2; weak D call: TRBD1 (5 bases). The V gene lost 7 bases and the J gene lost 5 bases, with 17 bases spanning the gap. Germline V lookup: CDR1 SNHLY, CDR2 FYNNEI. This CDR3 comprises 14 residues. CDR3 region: CASTPTDFPYGYTF. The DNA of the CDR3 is TGTGCCAGCACCCCGACAGATTTTCCGTATGGCTACACCTTC.

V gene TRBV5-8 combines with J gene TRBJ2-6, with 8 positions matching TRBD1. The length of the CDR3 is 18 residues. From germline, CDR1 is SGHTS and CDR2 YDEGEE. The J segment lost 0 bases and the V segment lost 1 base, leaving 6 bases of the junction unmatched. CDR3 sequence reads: CASSLMGQEGSGANVLTF. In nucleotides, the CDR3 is TGTGCCAGCAGCTTGATGGGACAGGAGGGCTCTGGGGCCAACGTCCTGACTTTC.

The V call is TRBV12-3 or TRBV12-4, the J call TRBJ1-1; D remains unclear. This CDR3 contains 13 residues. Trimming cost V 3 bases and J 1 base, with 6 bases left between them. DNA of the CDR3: TGTGCCAGCAGTTTTACAAGGAACACTGAAGCTTTCTTT. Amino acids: CASSFTRNTEAFF.

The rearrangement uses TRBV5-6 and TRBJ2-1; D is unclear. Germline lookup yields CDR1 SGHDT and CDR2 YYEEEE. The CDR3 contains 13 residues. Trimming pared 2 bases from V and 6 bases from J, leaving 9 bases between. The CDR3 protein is CASSLVVSNEQFF. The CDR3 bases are TGTGCCAGCAGCTTAGTAGTCTCCAATGAGCAGTTCTTC.

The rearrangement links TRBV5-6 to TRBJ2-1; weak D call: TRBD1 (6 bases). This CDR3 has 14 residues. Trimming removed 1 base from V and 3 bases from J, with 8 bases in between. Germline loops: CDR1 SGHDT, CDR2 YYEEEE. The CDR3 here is CASSLTGNYNEQFF. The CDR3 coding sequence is TGTGCCAGCAGCTTGACAGGGAACTACAATGAGCAGTTCTTC.

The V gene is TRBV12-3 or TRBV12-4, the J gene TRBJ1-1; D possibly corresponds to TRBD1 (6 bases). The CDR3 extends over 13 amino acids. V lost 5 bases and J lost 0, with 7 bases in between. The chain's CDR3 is CASSRQVNTEAFF. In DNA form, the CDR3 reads TGTGCCAGCAGTAGACAGGTGAACACTGAAGCTTTCTTT.

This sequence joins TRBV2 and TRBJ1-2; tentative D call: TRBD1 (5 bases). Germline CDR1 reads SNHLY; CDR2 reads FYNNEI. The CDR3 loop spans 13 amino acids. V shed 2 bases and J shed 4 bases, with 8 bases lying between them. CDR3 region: CASSERGSYGYTF. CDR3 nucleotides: TGTGCCAGCAGTGAAAGGGGTTCCTATGGCTACACCTTC.

CDR3 loop: CASSYLTGANQPQHF. CDR3 nucleotides: TGTGCCAGCAGTTACCTTACAGGGGCCAATCAGCCCCAGCATTTT. This rearrangement joins TRBV6-5 to TRBJ1-5; TRBD1 matches at 7 bases. Trimming removed 2 bases from V and 3 bases from J; junction bases left unmatched: 4. Germline lookup yields CDR1 MNHEY and CDR2 SVGAGI. The CDR3 totals 15 residues.

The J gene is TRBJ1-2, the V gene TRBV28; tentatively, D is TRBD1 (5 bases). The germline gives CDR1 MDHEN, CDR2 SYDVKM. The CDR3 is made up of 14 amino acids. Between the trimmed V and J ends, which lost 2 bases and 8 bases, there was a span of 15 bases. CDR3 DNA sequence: TGTGCCAGCAGTTTAGGGGGGGATGCGCAGGGCTACACCTTC. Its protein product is CASSLGGDAQGYTF.

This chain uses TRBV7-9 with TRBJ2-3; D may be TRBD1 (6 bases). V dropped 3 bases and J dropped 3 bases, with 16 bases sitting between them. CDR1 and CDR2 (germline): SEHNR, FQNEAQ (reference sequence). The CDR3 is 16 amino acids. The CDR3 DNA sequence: TGTGCCAGCAGCTTCGGACAGTCCGCTCCAACAGATACGCAGTATTTT. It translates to CASSFGQSAPTDTQYF.

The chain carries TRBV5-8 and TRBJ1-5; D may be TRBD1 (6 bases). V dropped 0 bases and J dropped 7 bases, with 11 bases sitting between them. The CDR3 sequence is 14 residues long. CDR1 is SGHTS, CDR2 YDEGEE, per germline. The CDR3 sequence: CASSLVSGEQPQHF. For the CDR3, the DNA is TGTGCCAGCAGCTTGGTGTCAGGGGAACAGCCCCAGCATTTT.

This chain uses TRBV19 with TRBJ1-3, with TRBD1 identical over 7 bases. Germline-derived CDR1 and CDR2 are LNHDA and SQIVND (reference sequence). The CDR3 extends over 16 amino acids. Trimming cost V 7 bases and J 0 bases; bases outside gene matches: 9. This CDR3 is CASIGKGAASGNTIYF. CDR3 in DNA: TGTGCCAGTATCGGGAAGGGGGCTGCCTCTGGAAACACCATATATTTT.

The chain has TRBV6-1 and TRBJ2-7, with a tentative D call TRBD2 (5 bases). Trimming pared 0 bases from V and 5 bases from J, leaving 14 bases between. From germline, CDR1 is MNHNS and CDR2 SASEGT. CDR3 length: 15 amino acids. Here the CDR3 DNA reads TGTGCCAGCAGTGAAGCTGGGCTTGAGGGCGACGAGCAGTACTTC. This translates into CASSEAGLEGDEQYF.

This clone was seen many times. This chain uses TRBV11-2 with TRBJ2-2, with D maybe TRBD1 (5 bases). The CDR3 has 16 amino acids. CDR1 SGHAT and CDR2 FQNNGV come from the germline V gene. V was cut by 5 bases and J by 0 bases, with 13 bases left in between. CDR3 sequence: CASSPLKQANTGELFF. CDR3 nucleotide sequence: TGTGCCAGCAGCCCACTAAAACAGGCGAACACCGGGGAGCTGTTTTTT.

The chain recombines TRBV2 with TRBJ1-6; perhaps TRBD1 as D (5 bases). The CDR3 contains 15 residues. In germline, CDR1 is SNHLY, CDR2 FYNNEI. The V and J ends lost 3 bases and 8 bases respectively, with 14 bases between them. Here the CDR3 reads CASSDSQGGDSPLHF. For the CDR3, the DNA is TGTGCCAGCAGTGATAGTCAGGGAGGGGATTCACCCCTCCACTTT.